These 9 T cell receptor beta chains share one sample of origin, sequenced in a study of Ad26.COV2.S vaccination and SARS-CoV-2 variants. The treatment denotes: roughly 19 received Ad26.COV2.S at low or high dose, single or two shots; 5 received placebo; per-sample allocation not given. Day 63 following the first vaccine or placebo injection was when the samples were taken. Here immunoSEQ multiplex PCR was the method, and the copy in TCRdb shows in-frame clones only, minus some. The sample carries 500,000 or so clones, roughly 85% recorded once. The material was peripheral blood, obtained in a trial of Ad26.COV2.S vaccine versus placebo. The receptors derive from a person aged 18-60 years who received the Ad26.COV2.S COVID-19 vaccine or a placebo.

As DNA, the CDR3 is TGTGCCAGCAGCGTGGGAGGGGGCCCATTGAACACTGAAGCTTTCTTT. The encoded protein is CASSVGGGPLNTEAFF. V and J are TRBV9 and TRBJ1-1; TRBD1 matches 7 bases. J gave up 0 bases and V 2 bases, and 7 bases lay outside the gene matches. The CDR3 loop spans 16 amino acids. CDR1 and CDR2 from the germline V gene are SGDLS and YYNGEE.

This clone was seen a single time. This chain links TRBV5-8 with TRBJ1-1; tentatively, D is TRBD1 (5 bases). The CDR3 covers 13 residues. Trimming took off 1 base at V and 5 bases at J, with 9 bases between the two ends. The germline gives CDR1 SGHTS, CDR2 YDEGEE. CDR3 residues: CASSLRGRTEAFF. Written as DNA, the CDR3 is TGTGCCAGCAGCTTGCGGGGGAGAACTGAAGCTTTCTTT.

The rearrangement uses TRBV30 and TRBJ2-5, with D possibly being TRBD2 (6 bases). The CDR3 length is 15 residues. The V and J ends lost 3 bases and 5 bases respectively, with 19 bases between them. Germline V gene sequence: CDR1 GTSNPN, CDR2 SVGIG (reference sequence). CDR3 nucleotide sequence: TGTGCCTGGAGCGCGAGCGCCGGGGGACGGGAGACCCAGTACTTC. Protein: CAWSASAGGRETQYF.

The chain joins TRBV28 to TRBJ1-1, with TRBD1 matching 8 bases. Germline V gene sequence: CDR1 MDHEN, CDR2 SYDVKM. The CDR3 has 17 residues. After removal of 4 bases from V and 3 bases from J, the junction contained 13 bases not matched to a gene. The CDR3 DNA reads TGTGCCAGCAGTTCTATTGCAGGGGGCTTGGGGGACACTGAAGCTTTCTTT. As protein: CASSSIAGGLGDTEAFF. The full variable domain, completed using reference TRBV28 and TRBJ1-1, is DVKVTQSSRYLVKRTGEKVFLECVQDMDHENMFWYRQDPGLGLRLIYFSYDVKMKEKGDIPEGYSVSREKKERFSLILESASTNQTSMYLCASSSIAGGLGDTEAFFGQGTRLTVV.

The count of this clone is one. This chain links TRBV30 with TRBJ2-2; tentatively, D is TRBD1 (6 bases). V lost 0 bases to trimming and J lost 0 bases, with 8 bases between them. Germline-derived CDR1 and CDR2 are GTSNPN and SVGIG (reference sequence). This CDR3 has 15 amino acids. Written as DNA, the CDR3 is TGTGCCTGGAGTGTCGGACAGACGAACACCGGGGAGCTGTTTTTT. This codes for CAWSVGQTNTGELFF.

V gene TRBV19 combines with J gene TRBJ2-6; TRBD2 is a possible D gene (6 bases). The length of the CDR3 is 13 residues. Per the germline V gene, CDR1 is LNHDA and CDR2 is SQIVND (reference sequence). V was clipped by 5 bases and J by 13 bases, with 15 bases between them. The CDR3 protein is CASSGVSAGVLTF. The CDR3 nucleotides read TGTGCCAGTAGTGGCGTATCGGCGGGAGTCCTGACTTTC.

The DNA for the CDR3 is TGTGCCTGGGAAATGACTAGTTTCGATGAGCAGTTCTTC. This sequence encodes CAWEMTSFDEQFF. The V call is TRBV30, the J call TRBJ2-1; tentative D call: TRBD2 (6 bases). The CDR3 length is 13 residues. Trimming cost V 5 bases and J 8 bases, with 16 bases left between them. Germline V gene lookup returns CDR1 GTSNPN and CDR2 SVGIG (reference sequence).

This clone was recorded a few times. The chain uses TRBV6-4 and TRBJ2-3; 7 positions match TRBD2. Germline-derived CDR1 and CDR2 are MRHNA and SNTAGT. The CDR3 is 16 residues long. V lost 2 bases, J lost 2 bases, and 7 bases stayed unmatched. CDR3 bases: TGTGCCAGCAGTGACGGCACTAGCGCGAACACAGATACGCAGTATTTT. This codes for CASSDGTSANTDTQYF.

This chain joins TRBV7-2 and TRBJ1-6; maybe TRBD1 (5 bases). V shed 5 bases and J shed 9 bases, with 14 bases lying between them. There are 14 residues in the CDR3. Looked up from germline, CDR1 is SGHTA and CDR2 is FQGNSA. The DNA of the CDR3 is TGTGCCAGCAGCCATGGGTTTCAGGGTTCACCCCTCCACTTT. It codes for CASSHGFQGSPLHF.